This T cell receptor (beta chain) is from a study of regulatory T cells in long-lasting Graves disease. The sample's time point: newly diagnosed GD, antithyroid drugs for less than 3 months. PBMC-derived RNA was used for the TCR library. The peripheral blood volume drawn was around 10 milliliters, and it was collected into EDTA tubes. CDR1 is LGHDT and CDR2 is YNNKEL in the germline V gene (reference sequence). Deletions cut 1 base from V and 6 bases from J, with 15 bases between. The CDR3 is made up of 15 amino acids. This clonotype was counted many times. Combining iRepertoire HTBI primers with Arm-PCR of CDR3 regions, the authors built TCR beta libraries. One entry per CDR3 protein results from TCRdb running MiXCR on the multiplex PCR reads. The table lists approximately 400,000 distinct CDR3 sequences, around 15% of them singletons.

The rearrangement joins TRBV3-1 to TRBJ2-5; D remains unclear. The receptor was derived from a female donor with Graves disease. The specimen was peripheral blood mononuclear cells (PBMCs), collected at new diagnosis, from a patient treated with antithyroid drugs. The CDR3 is CASSQVYFLRKTQYF. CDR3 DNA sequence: TGTGCCAGCAGCCAAGTGTACTTCCTCAGAAAGACCCAGTACTTC.